These 11 T cell receptor beta chains share one sample of origin, sequenced in a study of cytomegalovirus exposure and HLA in healthy donors. This PCR relied on a set of 60 Vbeta primers and 13 Jbeta primers. Some clones are missing from TCRdb's copy, which holds only in-frame ones; the method was immunoSEQ multiplex PCR. There are under 200,000 clones in the sample; around 80% occur only once, and under 7.5% lies in the top ten. Specimen: PBMCs. These receptors all stem from a man in his forties in good health and CMV-seronegative.

V is TRBV19 and J is TRBJ1-3; possibly TRBD1 for D (6 bases). The CDR3 is 17 amino acids. Germline CDR1 is LNHDA and CDR2 is SQIVND (reference sequence). The V gene lost 8 bases and the J gene lost 0 bases, with 20 bases spanning the gap. CDR3 amino acids: CASARQGKEASGNTIYF. CDR3 nucleotides: TGTGCCAGTGCCCGGCAGGGGAAGGAAGCCTCTGGAAACACCATATATTTT.

The V call is TRBV5-1, the J call TRBJ1-1; tentative D call: TRBD1 (6 bases). This CDR3 region has 17 residues. V was cut by 0 bases and J by 1 base, with 16 bases left in between. The germline V gene encodes CDR1 SGHRS and CDR2 YFSETQ. The CDR3 loop is CASSLGQGSITNTEAFF. The DNA for the CDR3 is TGCGCCAGCAGCTTGGGTCAGGGGTCGATCACGAACACTGAAGCTTTCTTT. Full variable domain (rest looked up from reference TRBV5-1 and TRBJ1-1): KAGVTQTPRYLIKTRGQQVTLSCSPISGHRSVSWYQQTPGQGLQFLFEYFSETQRNKGNFPGRFSGRQFSNSRSEMNVSTLELGDSALYLCASSLGQGSITNTEAFFGQGTRLTVV.

This CDR3 reads CASSPDREDEQYF. As DNA, the CDR3 is TGTGCCAGCTCACCGGACAGGGAGGACGAGCAGTACTTC. The chain carries TRBV18 and TRBJ2-7, with 8 bases identical to TRBD1. V shed 3 bases and J 5 bases; nucleotides not matched to a gene: 3. The CDR3 length is 13 residues. Germline V gene sequence: CDR1 KGHSH, CDR2 LQKENI.

The gene calls are TRBV6-5 and TRBJ1-6; 9 bases align to TRBD1. The germline CDR1 and CDR2 sequences are MNHEY and SVGAGI. V lost 5 bases to trimming and J lost 9 bases; unmatched junction nucleotides: 8. The CDR3 runs to 15 residues. CDR3 nucleotide sequence: TGTGCCAGCAGTCCCAGGACAGGGGAGAGTTCACCCCTCCACTTT. It yields the protein CASSPRTGESSPLHF.

The J gene is TRBJ2-7, the V gene TRBV21-1; the listed D gene, TRBD1, was not tested against the DNA. TRBV21-1 has pseudogene status. This CDR3 has 14 residues. The CDR3 sequence is CASTAVQGIYEQYF. The CDR3 bases are TGTGCCAGCACCGCCGTACAGGGCATCTACGAGCAGTACTTC.

The chain couples TRBV30 to TRBJ1-5, with TRBD1 as a possible D gene (5 bases). Germline loops: CDR1 GTSNPN, CDR2 SVGIG (reference sequence). The CDR3 is made up of 15 amino acids. Trimming took 0 bases from V and 5 from J, leaving 14 bases between them. The CDR3 bases are TGTGCCTGGAGTGTAGGCAGGGCGGAAGATCAGCCCCAGCATTTT. Residues: CAWSVGRAEDQPQHF.

The V and J genes are TRBV11-1 and TRBJ2-2; weak D call: TRBD2 (6 bases). The V end was cut by 2 bases, the J end by 7 bases, with 14 bases between. Per germline, CDR1 SGHAT and CDR2 FQDESV (reference sequence). This CDR3 region has 15 residues. The CDR3 reads CASSLRLARGGELFF. The CDR3, as DNA: TGTGCCAGCAGCTTACGGCTAGCGAGAGGCGGGGAGCTGTTTTTT.

V is TRBV9 and J is TRBJ1-3; tentatively, D is TRBD1 (5 bases). This CDR3 contains 15 residues. Germline CDR1 and CDR2: SGDLS and YYNGEE. V was clipped by 4 bases and J by 0 bases, with 11 bases between them. The DNA for the CDR3 is TGTGCCAGCAGCCCCCGACAGAGCTCTGGAAACACCATATATTTT. This codes for CASSPRQSSGNTIYF. Full variable domain (remainder filled in from reference TRBV9 and TRBJ1-3): DSGVTQTPKHLITATGQRVTLRCSPRSGDLSVYWYQQSLDQGLQFLIQYYNGEERAKGNILERFSAQQFPDLHSELNLSSLELGDSALYFCASSPRQSSGNTIYFGEGSWLTVV.

This sequence joins TRBV27 and TRBJ2-5; D possibly corresponds to TRBD2 (6 bases). Near its end, the DNA agrees better with TRBJ2-7, so the J call may be wrong. CDR1 MNHEY and CDR2 SMNVEV come from the germline V gene (reference sequence). CDR3 length: 14 residues. The CDR3: CASSRREASYEQYF. For the CDR3, the DNA is TGTGCCAGCAGTCGGAGGGAGGCATCCTACGAGCAGTACTTC.

This chain uses TRBV30 with TRBJ2-2; weak D call: TRBD2 (6 bases). V was shortened by 3 bases and J by 5 bases, with 13 bases between the two germline ends. Germline CDR1 is GTSNPN and CDR2 is SVGIG (reference sequence). CDR3 length equals 14 residues. The CDR3 DNA reads as TGTGCCTGGAGCCTCGGCGGGGAAACCGGGGAGCTGTTTTTT. This translates into CAWSLGGETGELFF.

The sample holds one count of this clone. Here the CDR3 reads CASSSGGLRGYTF. For the CDR3, the DNA is TGTGCCAGCAGTTCAGGGGGGTTACGTGGCTACACCTTC. This sequence joins TRBV28 and TRBJ1-2; TRBD1 matches 7 bases. Germline V gives CDR1 MDHEN, CDR2 SYDVKM. The junction had 6 bases not matched to a gene; V was cut back by 4 bases and J by 7 bases. The length of the CDR3 is 13 residues.